This TCR beta chain was sequenced in a study of CD8 T cells in Susac syndrome. TCR beta from blood CD8+ and CD4+ T cells was sequenced. Controls matched for age and sex were healthy donors. Negative isolation was used for CD8+ and CD4+ T cells and FACS enrichment for TEMRA cells. The RNA, roughly 0.5 to 1 ug, was put through reverse transcription using random hexamers. With immunoSEQ multiplex PCR, TCR beta CDR3 was amplified across 54 Vbeta and 13 Jbeta. TCRdb recomputed calls from the immunoSEQ multiplex PCR reads with MiXCR, one row per CDR3 protein. Of 180,000 or so distinct CDR3 sequences listed, around 95% are singletons. CDR1 SGHTA and CDR2 FQGNSA come from the germline V gene. Trimming took 6 bases from V and 6 from J, leaving 11 bases between them. The CDR3 has 12 amino acids.

The rearrangement joins TRBV7-2 to TRBJ1-2; a possible D gene is TRBD1 (5 bases). The TCR was taken from a human donor in good health. The sequencing input was CD4+ T cells from PBMCs. Here the CDR3 DNA reads TGTGCCAGCAGTTTCAGGGAGCATGGCTACACCTTC. This codes for CASSFREHGYTF.